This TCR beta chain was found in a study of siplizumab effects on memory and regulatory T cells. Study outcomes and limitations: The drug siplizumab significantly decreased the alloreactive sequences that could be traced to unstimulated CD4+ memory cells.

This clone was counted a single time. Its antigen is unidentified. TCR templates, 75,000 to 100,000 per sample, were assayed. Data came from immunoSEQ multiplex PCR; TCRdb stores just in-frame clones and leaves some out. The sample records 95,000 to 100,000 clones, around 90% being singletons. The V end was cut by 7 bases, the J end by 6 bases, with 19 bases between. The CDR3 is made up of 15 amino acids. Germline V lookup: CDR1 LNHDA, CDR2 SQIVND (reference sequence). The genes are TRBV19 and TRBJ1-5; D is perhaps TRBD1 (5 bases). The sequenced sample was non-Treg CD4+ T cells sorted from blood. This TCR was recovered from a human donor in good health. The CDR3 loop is CASTAGGGTSQPQHF. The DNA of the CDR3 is TGTGCCAGTACTGCCGGGGGGGGTACCAGTCAGCCCCAGCATTTT.